Listed below are T cell receptor beta chains from one sample, sequenced in a study of OX40 agonist ivuxolimab in advanced cancers. Repertoires were generated with immunoSEQ multiplex PCR, while TCRdb's copy carries only in-frame clones and drops some. The sample holds approximately 47,000 clones; over 90% are singletons and the top ten take 6.5% to 7.5%. This sample comprised CD4+ or CD8+ T cells sorted from blood, obtained in a trial of the OX40 agonist ivuxolimab. These receptors all stem from an adult with an advanced solid tumor such as melanoma, head and neck, liver or kidney cancer. CDR3s include the opening cysteine and the closing phenylalanine or tryptophan. A D gene is named only where the DNA matches it firmly. Not all rows give a size; the values are once, few, many and, for expanded clones, a class.

d_gene: TRBD1; abundance: .; v_gene: TRBV11-2; j_gene: TRBJ1-5; CDR3aa: CASSLGPGTVHQPQHF; CDR3nt: TGTGCCAGCAGCTTGGGACCCGGGACAGTGCACCAGCCCCAGCATTTT
d_gene: TRBD2; abundance: .; v_gene: TRBV2; j_gene: TRBJ2-1; CDR3aa: CASSAYLKPGLAGDEQFF; CDR3nt: TGTGCCAGCAGTGCTTACTTAAAGCCGGGACTAGCGGGGGATGAGCAGTTCTTC
d_gene: .; abundance: few; v_gene: TRBV5-5; j_gene: TRBJ2-1; CDR3aa: CASSPGIHRLNEQFF; CDR3nt: TGTGCCAGCAGCCCCGGGATTCACCGACTCAATGAGCAGTTCTTC
d_gene: .; abundance: .; v_gene: TRBV5-1; j_gene: TRBJ2-1; CDR3aa: CASSLATEPYNEQFF; CDR3nt: TGCGCCAGCAGCTTGGCGACCGAGCCGTACAATGAGCAGTTCTTC
d_gene: .; abundance: .; v_gene: TRBV15; j_gene: TRBJ1-2; CDR3aa: CATSLARGGFNYGYTF; CDR3nt: TGTGCCACCAGCCTAGCCCGGGGAGGGTTCAACTATGGCTACACCTTC
d_gene: .; abundance: .; v_gene: TRBV14; j_gene: TRBJ1-2; CDR3aa: CASSQVGGLDYGYTF; CDR3nt: TGTGCCAGCAGCCAAGTGGGAGGGCTGGACTATGGCTACACCTTC
d_gene: TRBD2; abundance: .; v_gene: TRBV27; j_gene: TRBJ2-1; CDR3aa: CASSSNLAGGNNEQFF; CDR3nt: TGTGCCAGCAGTTCCAACCTAGCGGGGGGGAACAATGAGCAGTTCTTC
d_gene: .; abundance: .; v_gene: TRBV10-2; j_gene: TRBJ2-3; CDR3aa: CASRLGRSDTQYF; CDR3nt: TGCGCCAGCAGACTAGGGAGGTCAGATACGCAGTATTTT
d_gene: .; abundance: .; v_gene: TRBV7-3; j_gene: TRBJ2-7; CDR3aa: CASSSGRGPNEQYF; CDR3nt: TGTGCCAGCAGCTCGGGACGGGGCCCCAACGAGCAGTACTTC
d_gene: .; abundance: .; v_gene: TRBV11-2; j_gene: TRBJ2-3; CDR3aa: CASSLVGMGTDTQYF; CDR3nt: TGTGCCAGCAGCTTAGTAGGCATGGGCACAGATACGCAGTATTTT
d_gene: .; abundance: .; v_gene: TRBV6-5; j_gene: TRBJ1-2; CDR3aa: CASSYSPTRLDGYTF; CDR3nt: TGTGCCAGCAGTTACTCTCCAACCCGCCTGGATGGCTACACCTTC
d_gene: .; abundance: .; v_gene: TRBV6-1; j_gene: TRBJ1-2; CDR3aa: CAIGDSPALNYGYTF; CDR3nt: TGTGCCATCGGAGACTCCCCGGCCCTTAACTATGGCTACACCTTC
d_gene: .; abundance: once; v_gene: TRBV6-1; j_gene: TRBJ1-1; CDR3aa: CAIIKGRGMNTEAFF; CDR3nt: TGTGCCATCATCAAGGGACGCGGAATGAACACTGAAGCTTTCTTT
d_gene: TRBD1; abundance: .; v_gene: TRBV19; j_gene: TRBJ2-7; CDR3aa: CASSASGTGNEQYF; CDR3nt: TGTGCCAGTAGTGCCTCCGGGACAGGGAACGAGCAGTACTTC
d_gene: TRBD1; abundance: .; v_gene: TRBV15; j_gene: TRBJ1-3; CDR3aa: CATSRELRDRGEDGNTIYF; CDR3nt: TGTGCCACCAGCAGAGAATTACGGGACAGGGGAGAGGATGGAAACACCATATATTTT
d_gene: TRBD2; abundance: .; v_gene: TRBV5-6; j_gene: TRBJ2-3; CDR3aa: CASSRLAGLSTDTQYF; CDR3nt: TGTGCCAGCAGCAGACTAGCGGGCCTGAGCACAGATACGCAGTATTTT
d_gene: .; abundance: .; v_gene: TRBV7-8; j_gene: TRBJ1-2; CDR3aa: CASSLGGIDRLINYGYTF; CDR3nt: TGTGCCAGCAGCTTAGGAGGTATTGACAGGTTAATAAACTATGGCTACACCTTC
d_gene: .; abundance: .; v_gene: TRBV27; j_gene: TRBJ2-3; CDR3aa: CASSLSGDGDTQYF; CDR3nt: TGTGCCAGCAGTTTATCGGGGGACGGAGATACGCAGTATTTT
d_gene: TRBD1; abundance: few; v_gene: TRBV10-2; j_gene: TRBJ1-6; CDR3aa: CASTWDRDNSPLHF; CDR3nt: TGCGCCAGCACCTGGGACAGAGATAATTCACCCCTCCACTTT
d_gene: TRBD1; abundance: .; v_gene: TRBV5-8; j_gene: TRBJ1-1; CDR3aa: CASSTWTGNTEAFF; CDR3nt: TGTGCCAGCAGCACATGGACAGGGAACACTGAAGCTTTCTTT
d_gene: .; abundance: .; v_gene: TRBV2; j_gene: TRBJ2-5; CDR3aa: CASSEGGDNMETQYF; CDR3nt: TGTGCCAGCAGTGAAGGTGGGGATAATATGGAGACCCAGTACTTC
d_gene: TRBD1; abundance: .; v_gene: TRBV18; j_gene: TRBJ2-3; CDR3aa: CASSPTGTGGSTDTQYF; CDR3nt: TGTGCCAGCTCACCAACCGGGACAGGGGGGAGCACAGATACGCAGTATTTT
d_gene: TRBD2; abundance: .; v_gene: TRBV19; j_gene: TRBJ2-7; CDR3aa: CASSEGLAGEQYF; CDR3nt: TGTGCCAGTAGTGAGGGACTAGCGGGGGAGCAGTACTTC
d_gene: .; abundance: .; v_gene: TRBV6-5; j_gene: TRBJ2-5; CDR3aa: CASSQQASQETQYF; CDR3nt: TGTGCCAGCAGCCAGCAGGCGTCTCAAGAGACCCAGTACTTC
d_gene: .; abundance: .; v_gene: TRBV9; j_gene: TRBJ2-5; CDR3aa: CASSGRELQETQYF; CDR3nt: TGTGCCAGCAGCGGCCGAGAGCTCCAAGAGACCCAGTACTTC
d_gene: .; abundance: .; v_gene: TRBV19; j_gene: TRBJ1-1; CDR3aa: CASSIGGAGTEAFF; CDR3nt: TGTGCCAGTAGTATAGGAGGGGCGGGCACTGAAGCTTTCTTT
d_gene: TRBD2; abundance: .; v_gene: TRBV10-3; j_gene: TRBJ2-2; CDR3aa: CAISASGGSDTGELFF; CDR3nt: TGTGCCATCAGTGCCTCGGGCGGGAGTGACACCGGGGAGCTGTTTTTT
d_gene: .; abundance: .; v_gene: TRBV12-5; j_gene: TRBJ2-1; CDR3aa: CASGLSREQFF; CDR3nt: TGTGCTAGTGGTTTGTCAAGGGAGCAGTTCTTC
d_gene: .; abundance: .; v_gene: TRBV4-2; j_gene: TRBJ1-1; CDR3aa: CASSPTGVEAFF; CDR3nt: TGTGCCAGCAGCCCGACGGGCGTTGAAGCTTTCTTT
d_gene: .; abundance: .; v_gene: TRBV11-2; j_gene: TRBJ1-2; CDR3aa: CASSLEAEAYGYTF; CDR3nt: TGTGCCAGCAGCTTAGAGGCCGAGGCGTATGGCTACACCTTC
d_gene: .; abundance: .; v_gene: TRBV29-1; j_gene: TRBJ1-2; CDR3aa: CSVEDQTRGHYGYTF; CDR3nt: TGCAGCGTTGAAGATCAAACCAGGGGCCACTATGGCTACACCTTC
d_gene: TRBD2; abundance: .; v_gene: TRBV7-8; j_gene: TRBJ2-3; CDR3aa: CAEGLAGGPDTQYF; CDR3nt: TGTGCAGAGGGACTAGCGGGGGGCCCGGATACGCAGTATTTT
d_gene: .; abundance: .; v_gene: TRBV19; j_gene: TRBJ2-5; CDR3aa: CASSLFLAPQETQYF; CDR3nt: TGTGCCAGTAGTTTGTTCCTAGCGCCCCAAGAGACCCAGTACTTC
d_gene: .; abundance: .; v_gene: TRBV7-6; j_gene: TRBJ2-7; CDR3aa: CASSLANEQYF; CDR3nt: TGTGCCAGCAGCTTAGCTAACGAGCAGTACTTC
d_gene: .; abundance: .; v_gene: TRBV15; j_gene: TRBJ1-3; CDR3aa: CATSRDRGVSGNTIYF; CDR3nt: TGTGCCACCAGCAGAGACAGGGGCGTCTCTGGAAACACCATATATTTT
d_gene: TRBD2; abundance: once; v_gene: TRBV19; j_gene: TRBJ2-1; CDR3aa: CASSPSSGGYNEQFF; CDR3nt: TGTGCCAGTAGCCCCAGTAGCGGGGGGTACAATGAGCAGTTCTTC
d_gene: .; abundance: .; v_gene: TRBV10-1; j_gene: TRBJ2-6; CDR3aa: CASSEGGESGANVLTF; CDR3nt: TGCGCCAGCAGTGAGGGTGGGGAGTCTGGGGCCAACGTCCTGACTTTC
d_gene: .; abundance: .; v_gene: TRBV7-6; j_gene: TRBJ1-2; CDR3aa: CASSLESAANYGYTF; CDR3nt: TGTGCCAGCAGCTTAGAATCGGCAGCCAACTATGGCTACACCTTC
d_gene: TRBD1; abundance: .; v_gene: TRBV6-5; j_gene: TRBJ2-1; CDR3aa: CASSYSGRGYDDEQFF; CDR3nt: TGTGCCAGCAGTTACTCGGGCAGGGGGTATGATGATGAGCAGTTCTTC
d_gene: TRBD1; abundance: few; v_gene: TRBV19; j_gene: TRBJ1-2; CDR3aa: CASRGGTGLYGYTF; CDR3nt: TGTGCCAGTAGAGGCGGGACAGGGCTCTATGGCTACACCTTC
d_gene: .; abundance: .; v_gene: TRBV27; j_gene: TRBJ1-5; CDR3aa: CASSTTGNQPQHF; CDR3nt: TGTGCCAGCAGTACAACAGGGAATCAGCCCCAGCATTTT
d_gene: TRBD2; abundance: .; v_gene: TRBV11-2; j_gene: TRBJ2-5; CDR3aa: CASSLVASGGGETQYF; CDR3nt: TGTGCCAGCAGCTTAGTGGCTAGCGGGGGTGGAGAGACCCAGTACTTC
d_gene: .; abundance: .; v_gene: TRBV12-1; j_gene: TRBJ1-4; CDR3aa: CASTYTGDRGATNEKLFF; CDR3nt: TGTGCCAGCACCTATACAGGCGACAGGGGAGCAACTAATGAAAAACTGTTTTTT
d_gene: .; abundance: .; v_gene: TRBV27; j_gene: TRBJ2-3; CDR3aa: CASSPWGSTDTQYF; CDR3nt: TGTGCCAGCAGTCCCTGGGGCAGCACAGATACGCAGTATTTT
d_gene: TRBD2; abundance: .; v_gene: TRBV7-9; j_gene: TRBJ2-3; CDR3aa: CASSPSRGGQEDTQYF; CDR3nt: TGTGCCAGCAGCCCGTCGCGGGGGGGCCAGGAAGATACGCAGTATTTT
d_gene: TRBD1; abundance: .; v_gene: TRBV30; j_gene: TRBJ1-2; CDR3aa: CAWSSTGSYGYTF; CDR3nt: TGTGCCTGGAGTTCGACAGGGTCGTACGGCTACACCTTC
d_gene: .; abundance: .; v_gene: TRBV2; j_gene: TRBJ1-1; CDR3aa: CASSRTVTEEAFF; CDR3nt: TGTGCCAGCAGCCGGACAGTCACTGAGGAAGCTTTCTTT
d_gene: .; abundance: .; v_gene: TRBV7-8; j_gene: TRBJ1-5; CDR3aa: CASSLKSGHNQPQHF; CDR3nt: TGTGCCAGCAGCTTAAAAAGTGGTCACAATCAGCCCCAGCATTTT
d_gene: TRBD1; abundance: .; v_gene: TRBV4-1; j_gene: TRBJ2-2; CDR3aa: CASSREGTVNTGELFF; CDR3nt: TGCGCCAGCAGCAGAGAAGGGACAGTTAACACCGGGGAGCTGTTTTTT
d_gene: TRBD2; abundance: .; v_gene: TRBV7-8; j_gene: TRBJ2-3; CDR3aa: CASSLGVSGGGPTDTQYF; CDR3nt: TGTGCCAGCAGCTTAGGGGTTAGCGGGGGGGGCCCCACAGATACGCAGTATTTT
d_gene: .; abundance: few; v_gene: TRBV19; j_gene: TRBJ1-1; CDR3aa: CASSTEGNTEAFF; CDR3nt: TGTGCCAGTAGTACGGAGGGGAACACTGAAGCTTTCTTT
d_gene: TRBD1; abundance: .; v_gene: TRBV7-9; j_gene: TRBJ1-3; CDR3aa: CASSPDRDRGNTIYF; CDR3nt: TGTGCCAGCAGTCCGGACAGGGACCGTGGAAACACCATATATTTT
d_gene: .; abundance: .; v_gene: TRBV5-1; j_gene: TRBJ2-1; CDR3aa: CASSLDPNEQFF; CDR3nt: TGCGCCAGCAGCTTGGATCCGAATGAGCAGTTCTTC
d_gene: .; abundance: few; v_gene: TRBV4-1; j_gene: TRBJ1-6; CDR3aa: CASSQVGGYISPLHF; CDR3nt: TGCGCCAGCAGCCAGGTGGGTGGCTATATTTCACCCCTCCACTTT
d_gene: .; abundance: .; v_gene: TRBV27; j_gene: TRBJ1-1; CDR3aa: CASSLAQGGTEAFF; CDR3nt: TGTGCCAGCAGTTTAGCCCAGGGAGGCACTGAAGCTTTCTTT
d_gene: TRBD1; abundance: .; v_gene: TRBV5-6; j_gene: TRBJ1-1; CDR3aa: CASSSGTGINTEAFF; CDR3nt: TGTGCCAGCAGTTCCGGGACAGGGATCAACACTGAAGCTTTCTTT
d_gene: .; abundance: .; v_gene: TRBV2; j_gene: TRBJ1-5; CDR3aa: CASSDVGSNQPQHF; CDR3nt: TGTGCCAGCAGTGACGTGGGCTCCAATCAGCCCCAGCATTTT
d_gene: TRBD2; abundance: .; v_gene: TRBV4-2; j_gene: TRBJ2-5; CDR3aa: CASSVRLAGEETQYF; CDR3nt: TGTGCCAGCAGCGTCAGACTAGCGGGGGAAGAGACCCAGTACTTC
d_gene: TRBD1; abundance: few; v_gene: TRBV6-4; j_gene: TRBJ2-1; CDR3aa: CASSLGTGDYNEQFF; CDR3nt: TGTGCCAGCAGTCTCGGGACAGGGGACTACAATGAGCAGTTCTTC
d_gene: TRBD1; abundance: .; v_gene: TRBV7-6; j_gene: TRBJ2-7; CDR3aa: CASSSVPGQGSEQYF; CDR3nt: TGTGCCAGCAGCTCCGTCCCGGGACAGGGATCCGAGCAGTACTTC